These 30 T cell receptor beta chains share one sample of origin, sequenced in a study of T cell repertoires in aging, cancer and after chemotherapy. Rearranged V-D-J TRB sequences were amplified with a mixed TRB-A/B primer pool. TCRdb used MiXCR to reprocess the multiplex PCR reads, holding one entry per CDR3 protein. The sample has almost 7,500 distinct CDR3 sequences, around 40% seen once; the top ten hold around 14%. Amplification of TCR beta used genomic DNA extracted from peripheral blood. Sequenced material: blood. The receptors shown here come from a human donor in good health.

This clonotype was counted only a few times. The chain joins TRBV20-1 to TRBJ2-7; TRBD2 is a possible D gene (6 bases). Trimming removed 5 bases from V and 0 bases from J, with 11 bases in between. The CDR3 extends over 13 amino acids. Looked up from germline, CDR1 is DFQATT and CDR2 is SNEGSKA (reference sequence). This chain's CDR3 is CSAPGTSSYEQYF. The CDR3 DNA follows: TGCAGTGCTCCCGGGACTTCCTCCTACGAGCAGTACTTC.

This clonotype was observed a handful of times. The rearrangement links TRBV6-4 to TRBJ2-1, with D perhaps TRBD1 or TRBD2 (6 bases each). The CDR3 sequence is 14 residues long. In germline, CDR1 is MRHNA, CDR2 SNTAGT. Trimming left V 3 bases short and J 9 bases short, with 15 bases between. DNA for the CDR3: TGTGCCAGCAGTGAAGACGGGGGCGCCTCTGAGCAGTTCTTC. Encoded protein: CASSEDGGASEQFF.

By sample fraction, this clonotype is medium-sized. This rearrangement joins TRBV6-4 to TRBJ2-1, with 9 bases matching TRBD1. After removal of 6 bases from V and 5 bases from J, the junction contained 5 bases not matched to a gene. Germline V gene sequence: CDR1 MRHNA, CDR2 SNTAGT. The CDR3 totals 14 residues. The CDR3 DNA follows: TGTGCCAGCAGCGAGACAGGGGGGAACAATGAGCAGTTCTTC. Translation: CASSETGGNNEQFF.

This clonotype has just a few counts. The chain is built from TRBV10-3 and TRBJ1-4; 7 bases match TRBD1. V trimming: 2 bases; J trimming: 10 bases; junction bases outside the gene matches: 4. CDR3 length equals 13 residues. Germline lookup yields CDR1 ENHRY and CDR2 SYGVKD. The CDR3 region has the DNA TGTGCCATCAGTGAGGACAGGGTGGGAAAACTGTTTTTT. Its translation is CAISEDRVGKLFF.

The chain links TRBV7-6 to TRBJ2-7; TRBD2 aligns across 8 bases. This CDR3 is 15 amino acids long. Germline CDR1 and CDR2: SGHVS and FNYEAQ. V was pared by 6 bases and J by 0 bases, with 7 bases of the junction left unmatched. CDR3 protein: CASSPREGFSYEQYF. CDR3 in DNA: TGTGCCAGCAGTCCTCGGGAGGGATTCTCCTACGAGCAGTACTTC.

This clonotype occurred a few times. This chain connects TRBV4-2 to TRBJ1-2, with D hard to call. V lost 1 base and J lost 4, with 13 bases in between. CDR1 is LGHNA, CDR2 YNFKEQ, per germline. The CDR3 sequence is 15 residues long. CDR3 region: CASSQVGREGYGYTF. CDR3 coding DNA: TGTGCCAGCAGCCAAGTAGGAAGGGAGGGCTATGGCTACACCTTC.

The chain uses TRBV7-2 and TRBJ2-5, with D uncertain. Looked up from germline, CDR1 is SGHTA and CDR2 is FQGNSA. This CDR3 has 15 amino acids. Trimming cost V 3 bases and J 1 base, with 12 bases left between them. The CDR3 reads CASSLYSVPQETQYF. The CDR3 DNA reads TGTGCCAGCAGCTTGTACAGTGTTCCCCAAGAGACCCAGTACTTC.

The rearrangement links TRBV10-3 to TRBJ1-1; 9 positions match TRBD1. Germline loops: CDR1 ENHRY, CDR2 SYGVKD. Trimming took 10 bases from V and 0 from J; bases not matched to a gene: 12. CDR3 length: 16 amino acids. This CDR3 reads CATQGGTGTMNTEAFF. CDR3 DNA: TGTGCCACGCAAGGAGGGACAGGGACCATGAACACTGAAGCTTTCTTT.

This sequence joins TRBV12-3 or TRBV12-4 and TRBJ1-5; no definite D call. The CDR3 runs to 14 residues. V lost 0 bases and J 7 bases, leaving 10 bases between the germline ends. CDR3 in amino acids: CASSLAGGGQPQHF. DNA of the CDR3: TGTGCCAGCAGTTTAGCGGGTGGAGGGCAGCCCCAGCATTTT.

This clonotype occurred a few times. The rearrangement links TRBV24-1 to TRBJ2-2, with TRBD2 matching 9 bases. Per the germline V gene, CDR1 is KGHDR and CDR2 is SFDVKD. V trimming: 9 bases; J trimming: 5 bases; junction bases outside the gene matches: 9. The CDR3 length is 15 residues. CDR3 coding DNA: TGTGCCACCCAAGGCGGGGGGGCAGGGACCGGGGAGCTGTTTTTT. Its translation: CATQGGGAGTGELFF.

The chain employs TRBV21-1 and TRBJ2-5; TRBD2 reflects the table's D call only, with no check against the DNA. TRBV21-1 is termed a pseudogene. This CDR3 contains 16 residues. The CDR3 DNA reads TGTGCCAGCAGCATACAGCTAGCGGGGGGGGTGGAGACCCAGTACTTC. Translating it yields CASSIQLAGGVETQYF.

By sample fraction, this clonotype is medium-sized. The chain is built from TRBV19 and TRBJ1-5; D is uncertain. Germline V gene lookup returns CDR1 LNHDA and CDR2 SQIVND (reference sequence). The CDR3 totals 16 residues. V lost 3 bases, J lost 4 bases, and 16 bases lay in between. CDR3 sequence reads: CASSMGSLVGNQPQHF. The CDR3 DNA is TGTGCCAGTAGTATGGGCAGTCTGGTCGGGAATCAGCCCCAGCATTTT.

This clonotype has more than one count but fewer than ten. This rearrangement joins TRBV7-6 to TRBJ2-5; 9 bases are a match to TRBD1. Germline assignment: CDR1 SGHVS and CDR2 FNYEAQ. After removal of 5 bases from V and 4 bases from J, the junction contained 5 bases not matched to a gene. The CDR3 has 14 amino acids. The CDR3 sequence is CASSTTGGGETQYF. The CDR3 DNA is TGTGCCAGCAGCACAACAGGGGGCGGAGAGACCCAGTACTTC.

This sequence joins TRBV24-1 and TRBJ2-1; unclear D gene. With 7 bases removed from V and 9 bases from J, the gap between germline ends came to 9 bases. The CDR3 runs 11 residues. The germline CDR1 and CDR2 sequences are KGHDR and SFDVKD. CDR3 DNA sequence: TGTGCCACCAGCAATTTATTTGAGCAGTTCTTC. Amino acid sequence: CATSNLFEQFF.

This chain joins TRBV12-3 or TRBV12-4 and TRBJ2-7; 7 nucleotides align to TRBD2. The ends lost 6 bases at V and 5 bases at J; junction bases unmatched: 13. This CDR3 comprises 15 residues. This CDR3 reads CASSLGGIPPDEQYF. The DNA of the CDR3 is TGTGCCAGCAGCCTGGGGGGGATCCCACCTGACGAGCAGTACTTC.

The J gene is TRBJ1-6, the V gene TRBV12-3 or TRBV12-4; tentatively, D is TRBD1 (5 bases). This CDR3 comprises 15 residues. With 6 bases removed from V and 2 bases from J, the gap between germline ends came to 11 bases. The CDR3 loop reads CASRSQGTYNSPLHF. CDR3 sequence (DNA): TGTGCCAGCAGGTCGCAGGGAACCTATAATTCACCCCTCCACTTT.

This clonotype ranks as medium-sized. The CDR3 region is CSVTGEGYGYTF. The DNA of the CDR3 is TGCAGCGTCACAGGGGAGGGCTATGGCTACACCTTC. V usage is TRBV29-1 and J usage is TRBJ1-2; 7 bases fit TRBD1. Unmatched junction bases numbered 5, after V lost 6 bases and J lost 4 bases. Germline loops: CDR1 SQVTM, CDR2 ANQGSEA. The CDR3 spans 12 residues.

The chain has TRBV4-1 and TRBJ1-5; D is uncertain. Per the germline V gene, CDR1 is MGHRA and CDR2 is YSYEKL. The CDR3 sequence is 15 residues long. V was clipped by 1 base and J by 0 bases, with 7 bases between them. The CDR3 nucleotides are TGCGCCAGCAGCCAAGCCCTTAATAGCAATCAGCCCCAGCATTTT. Its translation: CASSQALNSNQPQHF.

The V gene is TRBV6-1, the J gene TRBJ1-5; weak D call: TRBD1 (5 bases). Germline-derived CDR1 and CDR2 are MNHNS and SASEGT. The CDR3 totals 17 residues. With 6 bases removed from V and 0 bases from J, the gap between germline ends came to 18 bases. The CDR3 DNA reads TGTGCCAGCAGACGCGCGGGTCAGGGTTATAGCAATCAGCCCCAGCATTTT. This encodes CASRRAGQGYSNQPQHF.

The CDR3 sequence: CASSLYGDTQYF. CDR3 coding DNA: TGTGCCAGCAGCCTGTATGGAGATACGCAGTATTTT. The chain links TRBV7-2 to TRBJ2-3; D is unclear. This CDR3 comprises 12 residues. The V gene's germline CDR1 is SGHTA and CDR2 FQGNSA. The V end lost 5 bases, the J end lost 5 bases, and 8 bases lay between the germline ends.

Regarding this clonotype: The junction departs from the called germline gene at one end, perhaps through a read error. The chain is built from TRBV4-1 and TRBJ2-1; 10 bases are shared with TRBD1. The CDR3 runs 17 residues. Germline V gene data show CDR1 as MGHRA and CDR2 as YSYEKL. CDR3 loop: CASSAQAGTGAFSEQFF. Here the CDR3 DNA reads TGTGCCAGCAGCGCACAAGCCGGGACAGGGGCTTTCAGTGAGCAGTTCTTC.

The chain employs TRBV9 and TRBJ2-3; 8 bases fit TRBD2. V lost 3 bases to trimming and J lost 0 bases; unmatched junction nucleotides: 3. The germline CDR1 and CDR2 sequences are SGDLS and YYNGEE. The CDR3 is 15 amino acids. The CDR3 bases are TGTGCCAGCAGCGCTAGCGGGTCTAGCACAGATACGCAGTATTTT. Translating it yields CASSASGSSTDTQYF.

The genes are TRBV5-5 and TRBJ1-5, with a possible D match to TRBD1 (5 bases). V gave up 3 bases and J gave up 1 base, with 17 bases separating them. Germline CDR1 reads SGHKS; CDR2 reads YYEKEE (reference sequence). The CDR3 is 17 residues long. The DNA of the CDR3 is TGTGCCAGCAGCTGGGGGGAGACAGCCTTAAGCAATCAGCCCCAGCATTTT. It encodes CASSWGETALSNQPQHF.

The V call is TRBV19, the J call TRBJ2-7; 8 bases match TRBD1. The CDR3 runs to 15 residues. V trimming: 4 bases; J trimming: 6 bases; junction bases outside the gene matches: 11. Germline CDR1 LNHDA, CDR2 SQIVND (reference sequence). CDR3 sequence: CASSTPRTGNGEQYF. The CDR3 DNA is TGTGCCAGTAGTACCCCCCGGACAGGGAACGGCGAGCAGTACTTC.

J is TRBJ2-3 and V is TRBV10-3, with 7 positions matching TRBD1. The trim removed 3 bases at V and 3 bases at J, leaving 6 bases unmatched. Germline lookup yields CDR1 ENHRY and CDR2 SYGVKD. The CDR3 contains 15 residues. CDR3 amino acids: CAISDGDRETDTQYF. In DNA, the CDR3 is TGTGCCATCAGTGACGGAGACAGGGAGACAGATACGCAGTATTTT.

This chain links TRBV7-3 with TRBJ2-5; maybe TRBD1 (7 bases). Deletions cut 5 bases from V and 2 bases from J, with 12 bases between. This CDR3 contains 14 residues. Germline V gene data show CDR1 as SGHTA and CDR2 as FQGTGA. The CDR3 spells CASSQGGGQETQYF. CDR3 nucleotides: TGTGCCAGCAGCCAGGGGGGCGGACAAGAGACCCAGTACTTC.

In this sample, this clonotype turned up a few times. This chain links TRBV19 with TRBJ1-2; 7 nucleotides align to TRBD1. The CDR3 totals 15 residues. Per the germline V gene, CDR1 is LNHDA and CDR2 is SQIVND (reference sequence). The trim removed 4 bases at V and 0 bases at J, leaving 5 bases unmatched. The CDR3 nucleotides read TGTGCCAGTAGTACCGACAGGGTAGCTAACTATGGCTACACCTTC. This translates into CASSTDRVANYGYTF.

The V call is TRBV6-1, the J call TRBJ2-3; D unresolved. V was pared by 5 bases and J by 0 bases, with 9 bases between. The germline CDR1 and CDR2 sequences are MNHNS and SASEGT. The CDR3 is 14 amino acids. In DNA, the CDR3 is TGTGCCAGCAGTTTTTTGGGAAGCACAGATACGCAGTATTTT. Translation: CASSFLGSTDTQYF.

Only a few counts were recorded for this clonotype. The chain joins TRBV18 to TRBJ2-5; D perhaps matches TRBD2 (5 bases). Germline assignment: CDR1 KGHSH and CDR2 LQKENI. V shed 3 bases and J shed 4 bases, with 15 bases lying between them. The CDR3 runs 15 residues. The CDR3 coding sequence is TGTGCCAGCTCACCTACGGACGGCCGGGGAGAGACCCAGTACTTC. Its translation: CASSPTDGRGETQYF.

This clonotype was seen a handful of times. The gene calls are TRBV4-2 and TRBJ2-2; 14 positions agree with TRBD2. Trimming took 1 base from V and 3 from J; bases not matched to a gene: 7. The CDR3 consists of 19 residues. Per germline, CDR1 LGHNA and CDR2 YNFKEQ. Here the CDR3 DNA reads TGTGCCAGCAGCCAAGTGACTAGCGGGGGGGAAATCCACACCGGGGAGCTGTTTTTT. This sequence encodes CASSQVTSGGEIHTGELFF.